This passage covers 15 T cell receptor beta chains from one sample sequenced in a study of cytomegalovirus exposure and HLA in healthy donors. The study ran its PCR with 60 Vbeta and 13 Jbeta primers. Clones were sequenced by immunoSEQ multiplex PCR, and TCRdb holds only the in-frame ones, with some missing. Of 160,000 or so clones in the sample, 79% were seen once. The sequenced sample consisted of PBMCs. The receptors were gathered from a man aged 40-49 years in good health and CMV-seronegative.

In regard to this clone: Distinct nucleotide sequences in the sample also encode this CDR3. The gene calls are TRBV19 and TRBJ1-1; D is ambiguous. The CDR3 is 11 amino acids. CDR1 LNHDA and CDR2 SQIVND come from the germline V gene (reference sequence). Trimming removed 3 bases from V and 8 bases from J, with 7 bases in between. The CDR3 loop reads CASSIGGEAFF. The DNA of the CDR3 is TGTGCCAGTAGTATCGGAGGGGAAGCTTTCTTT. Drawing the rest from reference TRBV19 and TRBJ1-1, the complete variable domain is DGGITQSPKYLFRKEGQNVTLSCEQNLNHDAMYWYRQDPGQGLRLIYYSQIVNDFQKGDIAEGYSVSREKKESFPLTVTSAQKNPTAFYLCASSIGGEAFFGQGTRLTVV.

The chain has TRBV13 and TRBJ1-3; the D is unclear. Germline CDR1 reads PRHDT; CDR2 reads FYEKMQ (reference sequence). Trimming removed 6 bases at V and 5 bases at J, with 17 bases between. This CDR3 region has 15 residues. The CDR3 region is CASRNKGASRNTIYF. The CDR3 nucleotides read TGTGCCAGCAGGAATAAGGGAGCATCTAGAAACACCATATATTTT.

The rearrangement joins TRBV7-9 to TRBJ2-3; possible D gene TRBD2, 6 bases. CDR3 length equals 15 residues. Germline V lookup: CDR1 SEHNR, CDR2 FQNEAQ (reference sequence). V was shortened by 7 bases and J by 2 bases, with 16 bases between the two germline ends. The CDR3: CASTSDGRDTDTQYF. Here the CDR3 DNA reads TGTGCCAGCACCTCTGACGGGCGGGACACAGATACGCAGTATTTT.

The chain recombines TRBV6-5 with TRBJ2-3; 10 bases match TRBD2. This CDR3 spans 15 amino acids. Germline V CDR1 and CDR2: MNHEY, SVGAGI. Trimming at V came to 4 bases and at J to 2 bases, leaving 3 bases not matched to a gene. The CDR3 is CASSSGLAVTDTQYF. The CDR3 nucleotides are TGTGCCAGCAGTTCCGGACTAGCGGTCACAGATACGCAGTATTTT.

The chain carries TRBV7-9 and TRBJ2-7; maybe TRBD2 (5 bases). This CDR3 has 13 residues. CDR1 and CDR2 (germline): SEHNR, FQNEAQ (reference sequence). V was pared by 8 bases and J by 3 bases, with 14 bases between. CDR3 in DNA: TGTGCCAGCGAGGGAATAGAGCTCTACGAGCAGTACTTC. Translated, it gives CASEGIELYEQYF.

This clone was seen only once. The CDR3 region is CASSQEGLVAYNEQFF. The CDR3 DNA sequence: TGCGCCAGCAGCCAAGAGGGTCTAGTAGCCTACAATGAGCAGTTCTTC. This chain uses TRBV4-3 with TRBJ2-1; D gene unclear. CDR1 LGHNA and CDR2 YSLEER come from the germline V gene. V shed 0 bases and J shed 2 bases, with 11 bases lying between them. The CDR3 contains 16 residues.

In regard to this clone: Other DNA sequences from this sample encode an identical CDR3 as well. The chain employs TRBV4-2 and TRBJ1-4, with 8 bases aligning to TRBD1. The CDR3 runs to 17 residues. Germline trimming cut 0 bases from V and 6 bases from J; bases unmatched to any gene: 9. In germline, CDR1 is LGHNA, CDR2 YNFKEQ. The CDR3 DNA is TGTGCCAGCAGCCAAGAAGGAACCGACAGGGGAGATGAAAAACTGTTTTTT. Amino acid sequence: CASSQEGTDRGDEKLFF.

Concerning this clone itself: Other DNA sequences in the sample encode the same CDR3. This chain connects TRBV18 to TRBJ2-7; no definite D call. The CDR3 is 12 amino acids. V was trimmed by 3 bases and J by 0 bases, leaving 3 bases between them. Germline V gives CDR1 KGHSH, CDR2 LQKENI. The chain's CDR3 is CASSPGSYEQYF. The CDR3 DNA follows: TGTGCCAGCTCACCCGGCTCCTACGAGCAGTACTTC. The whole variable domain, remainder taken from reference TRBV18 and TRBJ2-7, is NAGVMQNPRHLVRRRGQEARLRCSPMKGHSHVYWYRQLPEEGLKFMVYLQKENIIDESGMPKERFSAEFPKEGPSILRIQQVVRGDSAAYFCASSPGSYEQYFGPGTRLTVT.

CDR3 protein: CASRGQGAEQFF. The CDR3 coding sequence is TGTGCCAGTCGGGGACAGGGAGCGGAGCAGTTCTTC. The J gene is TRBJ2-1, the V gene TRBV19, with TRBD1 matching 9 bases. V lost 8 bases, J lost 10 bases, and 6 bases stayed unmatched. The CDR3 extends over 12 amino acids. From germline, CDR1 is LNHDA and CDR2 SQIVND (reference sequence).

This clone has a handful of counts. This chain links TRBV15 with TRBJ2-4, with TRBD2 identical over 8 bases. The CDR3 is 16 residues long. Germline V CDR1 and CDR2: LNHNV, YYDKDF (reference sequence). V was pared by 7 bases and J by 4 bases, with 12 bases of the junction left unmatched. CDR3 nucleotides: TGTGCCACCACCAAATTAGCGGGATTGGGAAAAAACATTCAGTACTTC. This gives the protein CATTKLAGLGKNIQYF.

This chain connects TRBV5-1 to TRBJ2-7; D remains ambiguous. Germline V gives CDR1 SGHRS, CDR2 YFSETQ. The length of the CDR3 is 13 residues. V was cut by 0 bases and J by 1 base, with 5 bases left in between. The CDR3 sequence is CASSLERSYEQYF. The CDR3 region has the DNA TGCGCCAGCAGCTTGGAGAGGTCCTACGAGCAGTACTTC.

This rearrangement joins TRBV27 to TRBJ1-2, with a possible D match to TRBD1 (5 bases). V lost 6 bases and J lost 2, with 10 bases in between. CDR3 length: 13 residues. Germline V lookup: CDR1 MNHEY, CDR2 SMNVEV (reference sequence). The CDR3 nucleotides read TGTGCCAGCAGCTACCAGGGAAACTATGGCTACACCTTC. This encodes CASSYQGNYGYTF.

The chain carries TRBV6-5 and TRBJ2-1; 8 nucleotides match TRBD1. V lost 0 bases, J lost 1 base, and 2 bases stayed unmatched. The CDR3 extends over 16 amino acids. The V gene's germline CDR1 is MNHEY and CDR2 SVGAGI. This CDR3 is CASSYSTGASYNEQFF. The CDR3 DNA reads TGTGCCAGCAGTTACTCGACAGGGGCGTCCTACAATGAGCAGTTCTTC.

The chain employs TRBV2 and TRBJ2-1, with 7 bases matching TRBD2. The CDR3 has 14 amino acids. After removal of 9 bases from V and 3 bases from J, the junction contained 8 bases not matched to a gene. Germline values: CDR1 SNHLY, CDR2 FYNNEI. The DNA of the CDR3 is TGTGCCAGTAGGCGGGAGAGCGGCTACAATGAGCAGTTCTTC. This codes for CASRRESGYNEQFF.

The V and J genes are TRBV15 and TRBJ2-7; 9 bases align to TRBD2. The CDR3 has 18 amino acids. V lost 0 bases, J lost 9 bases, and 18 bases stayed unmatched. CDR1 and CDR2 from the germline V gene are LNHNV and YYDKDF (reference sequence). CDR3 nucleotides: TGTGCCACCAGCAGAGAAACAGGGGTTGTTAGCGGGAGCGGGCGGCAGTACTTC. Translation gives CATSRETGVVSGSGRQYF.